Shown below are 10 T cell receptor beta chains from a single sample sequenced in a study of radiation and T cells in renal cell carcinoma. Time point described: blood 2 weeks post-SBRT. Regarding treatment: 15 Gy SBRT to primary tumor, nephrectomy 4 weeks later. Sequenced by immunoSEQ multiplex PCR; TCRdb stores in-frame clones only, minus some. The sample holds tens of thousands of clones, 86% seen once. This specimen consisted of blood, obtained from a patient whose treatment included radiotherapy and nephrectomy. The receptors were sampled from a woman in her fifties or sixties with renal cell carcinoma.

The chain carries TRBV5-1 and TRBJ1-2; D unclear. CDR1 SGHRS and CDR2 YFSETQ come from the germline V gene. CDR3 length: 13 amino acids. V was shortened by 0 bases and J by 8 bases, with 11 bases between the two germline ends. This CDR3 reads CASSLVEEEGYTF. CDR3 nucleotides: TGCGCCAGCAGCTTGGTTGAGGAAGAGGGCTACACCTTC.

The chain employs TRBV5-5 and TRBJ1-1; D is perhaps TRBD1 (6 bases). V was clipped by 4 bases and J by 6 bases, with 16 bases between them. The germline V gene encodes CDR1 SGHKS and CDR2 YYEKEE (reference sequence). The length of the CDR3 is 14 residues. DNA for the CDR3: TGTGCCAGCAGCCAAACCAGGGGCACGGCTGAAGCTTTCTTT. It encodes CASSQTRGTAEAFF. Filled out from reference TRBV5-5 and TRBJ1-1, the complete variable domain reads DAGVTQSPTHLIKTRGQQVTLRCSPISGHKSVSWYQQVLGQGPQFIFQYYEKEERGRGNFPDRFSARQFPNYSSELNVNALLLGDSALYLCASSQTRGTAEAFFGQGTRLTVV.

The rearrangement links TRBV2 to TRBJ2-2; TRBD2 might be the D (5 bases). Germline lookup yields CDR1 SNHLY and CDR2 FYNNEI. CDR3 length: 12 residues. Trimming shortened V by 8 bases and J by 9 bases, and 13 bases separated the two germline ends. CDR3 DNA sequence: TGTGCCAGCCGACCGGACTCTTGGGAGCTGTTTTTT. Translation gives CASRPDSWELFF.

This clone was counted a single time. The chain has TRBV15 and TRBJ2-7, with D unresolved. V dropped 0 bases and J dropped 10 bases, with 13 bases sitting between them. Germline lookup yields CDR1 LNHNV and CDR2 YYDKDF (reference sequence). This CDR3 spans 13 amino acids. Here the CDR3 DNA reads TGTGCCACCAGCAGAGATTTGGGAAGGCCACAGTACTTC. The encoded protein is CATSRDLGRPQYF.

The chain couples TRBV6-5 to TRBJ2-3; D ambiguous. V shed 6 bases and J shed 3 bases, with 13 bases lying between them. The V gene's germline CDR1 is MNHEY and CDR2 SVGAGI. This CDR3 spans 14 amino acids. The CDR3 DNA sequence: TGTGCCAGCAGGGACGGCCTCGCAACAGATACGCAGTATTTT. The encoded protein is CASRDGLATDTQYF.

This sequence joins TRBV18 and TRBJ2-1, with TRBD1 matching 7 bases. Germline CDR1 reads KGHSH; CDR2 reads LQKENI. This CDR3 contains 17 residues. V lost 0 bases and J lost 4; bases outside the gene matches: 9. CDR3: CASSPPVGRGNYNEQFF. In DNA, the CDR3 is TGTGCCAGCTCACCACCGGTTGGCAGGGGGAATTACAATGAGCAGTTCTTC.

The V call is TRBV6-1, the J call TRBJ2-1; D remains ambiguous. V was shortened by 4 bases and J by 2 bases, with 12 bases between the two germline ends. The germline gives CDR1 MNHNS, CDR2 SASEGT. The CDR3 is 15 amino acids. In nucleotides, the CDR3 is TGTGCCAGCAGTGTGGGCCCGGCGGCCTACAATGAGCAGTTCTTC. Protein sequence: CASSVGPAAYNEQFF.

This sequence joins TRBV19 and TRBJ1-5; D remains unclear. The CDR3 is made up of 10 amino acids. V was clipped by 7 bases and J by 7 bases, with 5 bases between them. Germline V gene data show CDR1 as LNHDA and CDR2 as SQIVND (reference sequence). CDR3 nucleotides: TGTGCCAGTATATGGCAGCCCCAGCATTTT. Translating gives CASIWQPQHF.

This chain links TRBV7-6 with TRBJ2-3; TRBD2 agrees at 7 bases. The CDR3 runs 16 residues. After removal of 5 bases from V and 3 bases from J, the junction contained 11 bases not matched to a gene. Germline CDR1 and CDR2: SGHVS and FNYEAQ. The CDR3 coding sequence is TGTGCCAGCAGCCTGCTGCGCGGGAGAAGAACAGATACGCAGTATTTT. Its translation: CASSLLRGRRTDTQYF. The whole variable domain, filled in from reference TRBV7-6 and TRBJ2-3, reads GAGVSQSPRYKVTKRGQDVALRCDPISGHVSLYWYRQALGQGPEFLTYFNYEAQQDKSGLPNDRFSAERPEGSISTLTIQRTEQRDSAMYRCASSLLRGRRTDTQYFGPGTRLTVL.

The genes are TRBV4-3 and TRBJ1-2; TRBD1 might be the D (5 bases). The CDR3 sequence is 15 residues long. The V end was cut by 0 bases, the J end by 8 bases, with 16 bases between. The V gene's germline CDR1 is LGHNA and CDR2 YSLEER. CDR3 bases: TGCGCCAGCAGCCAAGATTTTAGGGGAACCGGGGGCTACACCTTC. Encoded protein: CASSQDFRGTGGYTF.